These 2 T cell receptor beta chains share one sample of origin, sequenced in a study of CD8 T cells in Susac syndrome. The authors reverse transcribed roughly 0.45 to 1 ug RNA with random hexamers. In TCRdb, the immunoSEQ multiplex PCR reads were re-called with MiXCR into one record per CDR3 protein. The profile covers fewer than 60,000 distinct CDR3 sequences, with about 95% appearing a single time and about 0.75% taken by the ten largest. Sequencing was performed on CD8+ T cells from PBMCs. These receptors all stem from a human donor with Susac syndrome.

The genes are TRBV6-4 and TRBJ2-3, with D possibly TRBD2 on 6 matching bases. This CDR3 has 14 residues. Germline CDR1 MRHNA, CDR2 SNTAGT. V was pared by 3 bases and J by 0 bases, with 7 bases between. CDR3 in DNA: TGTGCCAGCAGTGAGCGGGGTAGCACAGATACGCAGTATTTT. It specifies CASSERGSTDTQYF.

The chain joins TRBV29-1 to TRBJ2-1; D assignment may be TRBD1 or TRBD2 (5 bases each). V shed 0 bases and J shed 15 bases, with 18 bases lying between them. Germline values: CDR1 SQVTM, CDR2 ANQGSEA. The CDR3 sequence is 13 residues long. The CDR3 DNA follows: TGCAGCGTTGAAGAGACCCCCCACCCGGGGACGTTCTTC. It specifies CSVEETPHPGTFF.